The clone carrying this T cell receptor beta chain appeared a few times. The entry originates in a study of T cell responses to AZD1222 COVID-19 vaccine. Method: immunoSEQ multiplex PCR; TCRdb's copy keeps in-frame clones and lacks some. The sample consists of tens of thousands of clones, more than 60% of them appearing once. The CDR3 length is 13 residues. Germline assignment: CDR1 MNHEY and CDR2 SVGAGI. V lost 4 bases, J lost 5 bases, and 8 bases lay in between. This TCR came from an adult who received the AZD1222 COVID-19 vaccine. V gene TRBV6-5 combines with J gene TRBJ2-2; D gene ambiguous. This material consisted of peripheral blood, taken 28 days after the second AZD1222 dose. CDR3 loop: CASSSTRTGELFF. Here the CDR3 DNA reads TGTGCCAGCAGTTCGACAAGGACCGGGGAGCTGTTTTTT.